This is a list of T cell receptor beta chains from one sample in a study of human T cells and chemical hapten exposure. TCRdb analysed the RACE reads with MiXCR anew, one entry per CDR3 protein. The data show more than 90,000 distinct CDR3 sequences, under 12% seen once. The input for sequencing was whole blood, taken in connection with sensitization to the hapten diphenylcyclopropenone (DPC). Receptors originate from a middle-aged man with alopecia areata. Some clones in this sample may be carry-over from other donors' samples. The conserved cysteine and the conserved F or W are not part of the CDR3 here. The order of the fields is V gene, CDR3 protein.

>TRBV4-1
ASSQNRAGVIYNEQF
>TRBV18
ASSGTGGASYEQY
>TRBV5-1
ASSQELAGGNEQY
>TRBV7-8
ASSLQGAVSEAF
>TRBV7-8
ASRIGRGGRYNEQF
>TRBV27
ASSFLTTSGEAGELF
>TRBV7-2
ASSLVGEVTDTQY
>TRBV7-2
ASSFPQQGARSYNEQF
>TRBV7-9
ASSLGSGRSTDTQY
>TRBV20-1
SARPGASGRTQQY
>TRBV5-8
ASSLELVSQPQH
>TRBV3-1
ASSPRGRGGTDTQY
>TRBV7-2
ASSLFGYEQY
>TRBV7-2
ASSWGSGSYNEQF
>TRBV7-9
ASSSRDRLSQDYGYT
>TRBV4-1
ASSQDQGLAGLGETQY
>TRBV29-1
SVEEGSHNEQF
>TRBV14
ASSQLQGAIYNEQF
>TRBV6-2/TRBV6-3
ASGRAQGTQY
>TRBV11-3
ASSPNSGRGNEQF
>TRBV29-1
SVKQGLLPEAF
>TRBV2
ASSPGQGAMVNGYT
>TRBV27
ASSLIVAGSYNEQF
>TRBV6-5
ASRGGGARTNEKLF
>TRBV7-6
ASSVGGGREAF
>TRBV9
ASSSSGNTGELF
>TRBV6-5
ASSYFSSLTEAF
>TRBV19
ASMIGGRATGELF
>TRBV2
ASSTDRDYEQY
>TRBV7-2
ASSLAPYGTGGGPTQQY
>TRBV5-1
ASSSGLGSPADTQY
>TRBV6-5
ASRLDRVVTEAF
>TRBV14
ASSPAPYYEQY
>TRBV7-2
ASSATRNSYNEQF
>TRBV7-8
ASSSYRVDSNQPQH
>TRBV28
ASSRGNTGELF
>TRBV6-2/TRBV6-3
AIWGGLPENIQY
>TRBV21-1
ASSSRGSGSGANVLT
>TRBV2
ASSEAAGVKETQY
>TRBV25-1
ASSEGGGMRVMNTEAF
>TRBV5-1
ASTPLGRTNYGYT
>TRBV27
ASSPQQGYTEAF
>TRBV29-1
SVLGGGTPKNTDTQY
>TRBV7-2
ASSLVGTGTEAF
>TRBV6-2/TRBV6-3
ASTDQGSQWDSNQPQH
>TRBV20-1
SASDSSGITADTQY